The 7 T cell receptor beta chains below all came from one sample that was sequenced in a study of T-cell reconstitution after alpha-beta-depleted transplantation in children. Unique molecular identifiers were built into the TCRbeta library. TCRdb recomputed calls from the PCR reads with MiXCR, one row per CDR3 protein. In the table there are around 700,000 distinct CDR3 sequences, roughly 13% of which are singletons. The sequenced sample was PBMCs, obtained before TCRalphabeta/CD19-depleted stem cell transplant. The receptors were sampled from a girl aged 2 to 10 with congenital amegakaryocytic thrombocytopenia, due to receive a stem cell transplant.

The CDR3 bases are TGTGCCAGCAGTGAACCAGGGACTTCTGAAAAACTGTTTTTT. This encodes CASSEPGTSEKLFF. The rearrangement joins TRBV25-1 to TRBJ1-4; maybe TRBD1 (5 bases). This CDR3 has 14 amino acids. V was cut by 2 bases and J by 7 bases, with 11 bases left in between. The germline gives CDR1 MGHDK, CDR2 SYGVNS.

This clonotype was seen a few times. It may be a read error: a sequence one base away is much more abundant. The chain combines TRBV30 with TRBJ2-1; D is unresolved. V was trimmed by 2 bases and J by 7 bases, leaving 3 bases between them. The CDR3 sequence is 10 residues long. Germline V gene lookup returns CDR1 GTSNPN and CDR2 SVGIG (reference sequence). The CDR3 is CAWSRNEQFF. The DNA of the CDR3 is TGTGCCTGGAGTAGAAATGAGCAGTTCTTC. The full variable domain, completed using reference TRBV30 and TRBJ2-1, is SQTIHQWPATLVQPVGSPLSLECTVEGTSNPNLYWYRQAAGRGLQLLFYSVGIGQISSEVPQNLSASRPQDRQFILSSKKLLLSDSGFYLCAWSRNEQFFGPGTRLTVL.

Comment on this clonotype: A much larger clone lies one base from this, so it may be a read error. V usage is TRBV29-1 and J usage is TRBJ1-2; D remains ambiguous. Trimming removed 2 bases from V and 4 bases from J, with 14 bases in between. Per germline, CDR1 SQVTM and CDR2 ANQGSEA. The CDR3 sequence is 14 residues long. The CDR3: CSVEYGKRGYGYTF. The CDR3 DNA is TGCAGCGTTGAATATGGTAAACGAGGCTATGGCTACACCTTC.

The count of this clonotype is one. The genes are TRBV10-3 and TRBJ1-5, with D unresolved. This CDR3 spans 14 amino acids. The germline CDR1 and CDR2 sequences are ENHRY and SYGVKD. The V end was cut by 4 bases, the J end by 10 bases, with 17 bases between. CDR3 coding DNA: TGTGCCATCAGTGCAGGACCTAGCACTCACCCCCAGCATTTT. Translating it yields CAISAGPSTHPQHF.

The V call is TRBV28, the J call TRBJ1-5, with D possibly TRBD1 on 5 matching bases. V was clipped by 5 bases and J by 5 bases, with 13 bases between them. CDR3 length: 14 amino acids. From germline, CDR1 is MDHEN and CDR2 SYDVKM. This CDR3 is CASSPAGRDQPQHF. CDR3 bases: TGTGCCAGCAGTCCCGCAGGGCGCGATCAGCCCCAGCATTTT.

This clonotype was seen many times. This sequence joins TRBV20-1 and TRBJ2-1, with TRBD2 matching over 13 bases. Germline V gene sequence: CDR1 DFQATT, CDR2 SNEGSKA (reference sequence). Trimming cost V 6 bases and J 7 bases; bases outside gene matches: 6. The CDR3 is 14 amino acids. CDR3 in DNA: TGCAGTGCGCGGACTAGCGGGAGAAGGAATGAGCAGTTCTTC. This sequence encodes CSARTSGRRNEQFF.

This clonotype has a count of ten or more. The rearrangement joins TRBV20-1 to TRBJ2-7; weak D call: TRBD1 (5 bases). Germline CDR1 reads DFQATT; CDR2 reads SNEGSKA (reference sequence). The germline V and J ends were trimmed by 2 bases and 3 bases, with 11 bases remaining between them. The CDR3 is made up of 13 amino acids. The chain's CDR3 is CSARRTQLYEQYF. The CDR3 region has the DNA TGCAGTGCTAGAAGGACACAACTCTACGAGCAGTACTTC.